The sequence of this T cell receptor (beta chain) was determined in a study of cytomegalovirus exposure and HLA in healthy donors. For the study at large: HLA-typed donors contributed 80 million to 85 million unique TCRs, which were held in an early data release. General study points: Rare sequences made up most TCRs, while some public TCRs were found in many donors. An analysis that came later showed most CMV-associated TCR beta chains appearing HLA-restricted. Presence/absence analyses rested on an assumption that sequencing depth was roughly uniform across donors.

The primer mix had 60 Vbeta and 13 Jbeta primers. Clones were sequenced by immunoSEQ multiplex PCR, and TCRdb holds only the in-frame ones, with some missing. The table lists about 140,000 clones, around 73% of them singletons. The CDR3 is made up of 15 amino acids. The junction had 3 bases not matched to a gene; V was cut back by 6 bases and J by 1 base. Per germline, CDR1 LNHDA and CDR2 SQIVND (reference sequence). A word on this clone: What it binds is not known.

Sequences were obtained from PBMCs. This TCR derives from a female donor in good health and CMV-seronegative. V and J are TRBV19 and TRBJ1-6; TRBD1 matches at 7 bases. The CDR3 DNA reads TGTGCCAGTAGCGACAGGGAGTCCTATAATTCACCCCTCCACTTT. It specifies CASSDRESYNSPLHF. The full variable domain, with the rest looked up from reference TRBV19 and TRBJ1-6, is DGGITQSPKYLFRKEGQNVTLSCEQNLNHDAMYWYRQDPGQGLRLIYYSQIVNDFQKGDIAEGYSVSREKKESFPLTVTSAQKNPTAFYLCASSDRESYNSPLHFGNGTRLTVT.